The 22 T cell receptor beta chains in this list originate from one sample, sequenced in a study of sequential checkpoint blockade in melanoma. Libraries were prepared by immunoSEQ multiplex PCR; TCRdb keeps only in-frame clonotypes and omits some of them. The repertoire includes under 6,000 clones, approximately 20% of them detected once, and around a tenth sits in the top ten. Treatment: randomized to nivolumab then ipilimumab (arm A) or the reverse (arm B). The sample in question was tumor tissue (inferred from file names), obtained from a patient given nivolumab and ipilimumab in sequence. These receptors were taken from a human donor with melanoma.

The chain is built from TRBV19 and TRBJ2-7; D call uncertain. The CDR3 loop spans 13 amino acids. Looked up from germline, CDR1 is LNHDA and CDR2 is SQIVND (reference sequence). Trimming took off 5 bases at V and 0 bases at J, with 8 bases between the two ends. The CDR3 reads CASSWADSYEQYF. In nucleotides, the CDR3 is TGTGCCAGTAGTTGGGCCGACTCCTACGAGCAGTACTTC.

In this sample, this clone is medium-sized (0.01 to 0.1%). This chain joins TRBV6-8 and TRBJ1-6; 8 nucleotides align to TRBD1. Unmatched junction bases numbered 10, after V lost 8 bases and J lost 7 bases. This CDR3 region has 15 residues. CDR1 is MNHGY and CDR2 is SAAAGT in the germline V gene. CDR3 sequence reads: CASGRQGTLNSPLHF. In DNA, the CDR3 is TGTGCCAGCGGAAGACAGGGGACCCTCAATTCACCCCTCCACTTT.

The rearrangement links TRBV6-1 to TRBJ1-5; no definite D call. The V end was cut by 1 base, the J end by 3 bases, with 7 bases between. The CDR3 consists of 14 residues. Looked up from germline, CDR1 is MNHNS and CDR2 is SASEGT. Written as DNA, the CDR3 is TGTGCCAGCAGTGAAGGACTGAACAATCAGCCCCAGCATTTT. Protein sequence: CASSEGLNNQPQHF.

This clone showed up just a few times. The rearrangement uses TRBV28 and TRBJ1-6; maybe TRBD1 (6 bases). The V end lost 6 bases, the J end lost 7 bases, and 10 bases lay between the germline ends. The CDR3 loop spans 13 amino acids. CDR1 is MDHEN and CDR2 is SYDVKM in the germline V gene. The CDR3 DNA follows: TGTGCCAGCAGCTTCGACAGGAATTCACCCCTCCACTTT. Encoded protein: CASSFDRNSPLHF.

This clone was seen more than once but under ten times. V usage is TRBV11-3 and J usage is TRBJ2-3; 9 nucleotides line up with TRBD1. Germline lookup yields CDR1 SGHNT and CDR2 YENEEA. CDR3 size: 17 residues. V shed 5 bases and J 4 bases; nucleotides not matched to a gene: 13. In nucleotides, the CDR3 is TGTGCCAGCAGCGTACTGGGGACAGGGATGTGGGCAGATACGCAGTATTTT. Translated, it gives CASSVLGTGMWADTQYF. Complete variable domain (other parts from reference TRBV11-3 and TRBJ2-3): EAGVVQSPRYKIIEKKQPVAFWCNPISGHNTLYWYLQNLGQGPELLIRYENEEAVDDSQLPKDRFSAERLKGVDSTLKIQPAELGDSAVYLCASSVLGTGMWADTQYFGPGTRLTVL.

The chain has TRBV19 and TRBJ2-3; D unclear. The ends were cut back, 2 bases at V and 4 bases at J, with 10 bases in the middle. Germline lookup yields CDR1 LNHDA and CDR2 SQIVND (reference sequence). This CDR3 spans 14 amino acids. Written as DNA, the CDR3 is TGTGCCAGTAGTATAATGGGCAGCCCAGATACGCAGTATTTT. Protein product: CASSIMGSPDTQYF. Full variable domain (rest looked up from reference TRBV19 and TRBJ2-3): DGGITQSPKYLFRKEGQNVTLSCEQNLNHDAMYWYRQDPGQGLRLIYYSQIVNDFQKGDIAEGYSVSREKKESFPLTVTSAQKNPTAFYLCASSIMGSPDTQYFGPGTRLTVL.

The rearrangement uses TRBV10-2 and TRBJ2-5; the match to TRBD2 covers 10 bases. The CDR3 length is 13 residues. Germline V gene data show CDR1 as WSHSY and CDR2 as SAAADI. After removal of 8 bases from V and 4 bases from J, the junction contained 4 bases not matched to a gene. CDR3 sequence (DNA): TGCGCCAGCGTTTGGACTAGCGGAGAGACCCAGTACTTC. It translates to CASVWTSGETQYF.

The genes are TRBV5-1 and TRBJ2-2; the D call may be TRBD1 or TRBD2 (6 bases each). V was pared by 6 bases and J by 7 bases, with 22 bases between. The CDR3 extends over 16 amino acids. Per germline, CDR1 SGHRS and CDR2 YFSETQ. CDR3 coding DNA: TGCGCCAGCAAACTTATCATTAGGGGGGAACACGGGGAGCTGTTTTTT. As protein: CASKLIIRGEHGELFF.

The CDR3 spells CASSIPETPYGYTF. The CDR3, as DNA: TGTGCCAGTAGTATCCCCGAGACACCCTATGGCTACACCTTC. This rearrangement joins TRBV19 to TRBJ1-2; D gene unclear. Per the germline V gene, CDR1 is LNHDA and CDR2 is SQIVND (reference sequence). The CDR3 runs 14 residues. Deletions cut 3 bases from V and 4 bases from J, with 12 bases between.

The table lists this clone with many counts. V is TRBV9 and J is TRBJ2-7; D possibly corresponds to TRBD1 (7 bases). Trimming removed 0 bases at V and 6 bases at J, with 13 bases between. Looked up from germline, CDR1 is SGDLS and CDR2 is YYNGEE. The CDR3 has 14 residues. The CDR3 region is CASSVGPGGLEQYF. In DNA form, the CDR3 reads TGTGCCAGCAGCGTAGGTCCAGGGGGGCTCGAGCAGTACTTC.

In its sample, this clone was seen many times. This chain uses TRBV11-3 with TRBJ2-7; possible D gene TRBD1, 6 bases. Germline V lookup: CDR1 SGHNT, CDR2 YENEEA. The CDR3 loop spans 14 amino acids. V lost 4 bases and J lost 2, with 12 bases in between. CDR3 DNA sequence: TGTGCCAGCAGCTCCCACCACAGGGCCTACGAGCAGTACTTC. As protein: CASSSHHRAYEQYF.

This clone came up a few times. The chain recombines TRBV23-1 with TRBJ1-1; D is undetermined. TRBV23-1 is flagged as an ORF with uncertain function. The CDR3 loop spans 13 amino acids. The V end was cut by 6 bases, the J end by 2 bases, with 10 bases between. CDR3 DNA: TGCGCCAGCAGCTTGGGGAGTAACACTGAAGCTTTCTTT. This translates into CASSLGSNTEAFF.

Only a few counts were recorded for this clone. This chain uses TRBV16 with TRBJ1-1; D not resolved. This CDR3 comprises 13 residues. Per germline, CDR1 KGHSY and CDR2 FQNENV. V lost 3 bases to trimming and J lost 2 bases, with 7 bases between them. CDR3 amino acids: CASSQIRNTEAFF. The CDR3 coding sequence is TGTGCCAGCAGCCAGATCAGAAACACTGAAGCTTTCTTT.

This clone was seen a handful of times. This chain links TRBV11-3 with TRBJ2-5, with TRBD2 as a possible D gene (6 bases). The CDR3 spans 15 residues. The germline CDR1 and CDR2 sequences are SGHNT and YENEEA. With 5 bases removed from V and 1 base from J, the gap between germline ends came to 14 bases. The CDR3 nucleotides are TGTGCCAGCAGCCATGGCTCCGGGGGCCAAGAGACCCAGTACTTC. Encoded protein: CASSHGSGGQETQYF.

This clone was counted only a few times. The V call is TRBV12-5, the J call TRBJ2-3, with D possibly TRBD1 on 6 matching bases. CDR1 and CDR2 from the germline V gene are LGHNT and FRNRAP. This CDR3 region has 14 residues. DNA of the CDR3: TGTGCCAGCAACTTTGACAGGTTAGGAGATACGCAGTATTTT. As protein: CASNFDRLGDTQYF.

This rearrangement joins TRBV18 to TRBJ1-1; D gene ambiguous. CDR3 length: 12 residues. CDR1 and CDR2 (germline): KGHSH, LQKENI. Deletions cut 5 bases from V and 7 bases from J, with 11 bases between. This chain's CDR3 is CASSIGWVEAFF. DNA for the CDR3: TGTGCCAGCTCAATCGGGTGGGTTGAAGCTTTCTTT. Combining the CDR3 with reference TRBV18 and TRBJ1-1 gives the whole variable domain NAGVMQNPRHLVRRRGQEARLRCSPMKGHSHVYWYRQLPEEGLKFMVYLQKENIIDESGMPKERFSAEFPKEGPSILRIQQVVRGDSAAYFCASSIGWVEAFFGQGTRLTVV.

This clone was recorded a few times. The V and J genes are TRBV28 and TRBJ2-5; the D gene is possibly TRBD1 (6 bases). Germline V lookup: CDR1 MDHEN, CDR2 SYDVKM. CDR3 length: 16 residues. The V end lost 2 bases, the J end lost 4 bases, and 17 bases lay between the germline ends. In nucleotides, the CDR3 is TGTGCCAGCAGTTTAAATCCTGTTGGACAGTTAGAGACCCAGTACTTC. Its translation: CASSLNPVGQLETQYF.

Only a few counts were recorded for this clone. The V and J genes are TRBV28 and TRBJ2-5, with D perhaps TRBD1 (5 bases). V was clipped by 6 bases and J by 7 bases, with 12 bases between them. The CDR3 is 12 amino acids. In germline, CDR1 is MDHEN, CDR2 SYDVKM. In DNA, the CDR3 is TGTGCCAGCAGGGACAAACCTTGGACCCAGTACTTC. Protein product: CASRDKPWTQYF.

This clone was counted between two and nine times. This CDR3 is CAWSGGSRYNEQFF. The CDR3 bases are TGTGCCTGGAGTGGCGGGAGTAGGTACAATGAGCAGTTCTTC. V is TRBV30 and J is TRBJ2-1; 7 bases line up with TRBD2. The V gene end was trimmed by 1 base and the J gene end by 4 bases; junction bases not matched to a gene: 4. The V gene's germline CDR1 is GTSNPN and CDR2 SVGIG (reference sequence). The CDR3 totals 14 residues.

This clone was seen ten or more times. DNA of the CDR3: TGTGCCAGCAGCCAGACAGGGGCAGACTATGGCTACACCTTC. It translates to CASSQTGADYGYTF. The chain combines TRBV11-1 with TRBJ1-2, with TRBD1 matching 8 bases. V was pared by 5 bases and J by 3 bases, with 5 bases of the junction left unmatched. Germline V gene sequence: CDR1 SGHAT, CDR2 FQDESV (reference sequence). The CDR3 has 14 amino acids. Drawing the rest from reference TRBV11-1 and TRBJ1-2, the complete variable domain is EAEVAQSPRYKITEKSQAVAFWCDPISGHATLYWYRQILGQGPELLVQFQDESVVDDSQLPKDRFSAERLKGVDSTLKIQPAELGDSAMYLCASSQTGADYGYTFGSGTRLTVV.

The chain employs TRBV29-1 and TRBJ1-1; D is uncertain. V was pared by 4 bases and J by 1 base, with 7 bases between. Germline V lookup: CDR1 SQVTM, CDR2 ANQGSEA. The CDR3 runs to 12 residues. The DNA for the CDR3 is TGCAGCGTTGTTAAGGGGAACACTGAAGCTTTCTTT. Protein sequence: CSVVKGNTEAFF. Looking up the rest from reference TRBV29-1 and TRBJ1-1 gives the full variable domain: SAVISQKPSRDICQRGTSLTIQCQVDSQVTMMFWYRQQPGQSLTLIATANQGSEATYESGFVIDKFPISRPNLTFSTLTVSNMSPEDSSIYLCSVVKGNTEAFFGQGTRLTVV.

The genes are TRBV9 and TRBJ2-2; perhaps D is TRBD1 or TRBD2 (5 bases each). The V end was cut by 3 bases, the J end by 4 bases, with 10 bases between. Germline CDR1 SGDLS, CDR2 YYNGEE. The CDR3 contains 14 residues. The CDR3 DNA is TGTGCCAGCAGCGGACTTGGGGGCACCGGGGAGCTGTTTTTT. It is translated as CASSGLGGTGELFF.